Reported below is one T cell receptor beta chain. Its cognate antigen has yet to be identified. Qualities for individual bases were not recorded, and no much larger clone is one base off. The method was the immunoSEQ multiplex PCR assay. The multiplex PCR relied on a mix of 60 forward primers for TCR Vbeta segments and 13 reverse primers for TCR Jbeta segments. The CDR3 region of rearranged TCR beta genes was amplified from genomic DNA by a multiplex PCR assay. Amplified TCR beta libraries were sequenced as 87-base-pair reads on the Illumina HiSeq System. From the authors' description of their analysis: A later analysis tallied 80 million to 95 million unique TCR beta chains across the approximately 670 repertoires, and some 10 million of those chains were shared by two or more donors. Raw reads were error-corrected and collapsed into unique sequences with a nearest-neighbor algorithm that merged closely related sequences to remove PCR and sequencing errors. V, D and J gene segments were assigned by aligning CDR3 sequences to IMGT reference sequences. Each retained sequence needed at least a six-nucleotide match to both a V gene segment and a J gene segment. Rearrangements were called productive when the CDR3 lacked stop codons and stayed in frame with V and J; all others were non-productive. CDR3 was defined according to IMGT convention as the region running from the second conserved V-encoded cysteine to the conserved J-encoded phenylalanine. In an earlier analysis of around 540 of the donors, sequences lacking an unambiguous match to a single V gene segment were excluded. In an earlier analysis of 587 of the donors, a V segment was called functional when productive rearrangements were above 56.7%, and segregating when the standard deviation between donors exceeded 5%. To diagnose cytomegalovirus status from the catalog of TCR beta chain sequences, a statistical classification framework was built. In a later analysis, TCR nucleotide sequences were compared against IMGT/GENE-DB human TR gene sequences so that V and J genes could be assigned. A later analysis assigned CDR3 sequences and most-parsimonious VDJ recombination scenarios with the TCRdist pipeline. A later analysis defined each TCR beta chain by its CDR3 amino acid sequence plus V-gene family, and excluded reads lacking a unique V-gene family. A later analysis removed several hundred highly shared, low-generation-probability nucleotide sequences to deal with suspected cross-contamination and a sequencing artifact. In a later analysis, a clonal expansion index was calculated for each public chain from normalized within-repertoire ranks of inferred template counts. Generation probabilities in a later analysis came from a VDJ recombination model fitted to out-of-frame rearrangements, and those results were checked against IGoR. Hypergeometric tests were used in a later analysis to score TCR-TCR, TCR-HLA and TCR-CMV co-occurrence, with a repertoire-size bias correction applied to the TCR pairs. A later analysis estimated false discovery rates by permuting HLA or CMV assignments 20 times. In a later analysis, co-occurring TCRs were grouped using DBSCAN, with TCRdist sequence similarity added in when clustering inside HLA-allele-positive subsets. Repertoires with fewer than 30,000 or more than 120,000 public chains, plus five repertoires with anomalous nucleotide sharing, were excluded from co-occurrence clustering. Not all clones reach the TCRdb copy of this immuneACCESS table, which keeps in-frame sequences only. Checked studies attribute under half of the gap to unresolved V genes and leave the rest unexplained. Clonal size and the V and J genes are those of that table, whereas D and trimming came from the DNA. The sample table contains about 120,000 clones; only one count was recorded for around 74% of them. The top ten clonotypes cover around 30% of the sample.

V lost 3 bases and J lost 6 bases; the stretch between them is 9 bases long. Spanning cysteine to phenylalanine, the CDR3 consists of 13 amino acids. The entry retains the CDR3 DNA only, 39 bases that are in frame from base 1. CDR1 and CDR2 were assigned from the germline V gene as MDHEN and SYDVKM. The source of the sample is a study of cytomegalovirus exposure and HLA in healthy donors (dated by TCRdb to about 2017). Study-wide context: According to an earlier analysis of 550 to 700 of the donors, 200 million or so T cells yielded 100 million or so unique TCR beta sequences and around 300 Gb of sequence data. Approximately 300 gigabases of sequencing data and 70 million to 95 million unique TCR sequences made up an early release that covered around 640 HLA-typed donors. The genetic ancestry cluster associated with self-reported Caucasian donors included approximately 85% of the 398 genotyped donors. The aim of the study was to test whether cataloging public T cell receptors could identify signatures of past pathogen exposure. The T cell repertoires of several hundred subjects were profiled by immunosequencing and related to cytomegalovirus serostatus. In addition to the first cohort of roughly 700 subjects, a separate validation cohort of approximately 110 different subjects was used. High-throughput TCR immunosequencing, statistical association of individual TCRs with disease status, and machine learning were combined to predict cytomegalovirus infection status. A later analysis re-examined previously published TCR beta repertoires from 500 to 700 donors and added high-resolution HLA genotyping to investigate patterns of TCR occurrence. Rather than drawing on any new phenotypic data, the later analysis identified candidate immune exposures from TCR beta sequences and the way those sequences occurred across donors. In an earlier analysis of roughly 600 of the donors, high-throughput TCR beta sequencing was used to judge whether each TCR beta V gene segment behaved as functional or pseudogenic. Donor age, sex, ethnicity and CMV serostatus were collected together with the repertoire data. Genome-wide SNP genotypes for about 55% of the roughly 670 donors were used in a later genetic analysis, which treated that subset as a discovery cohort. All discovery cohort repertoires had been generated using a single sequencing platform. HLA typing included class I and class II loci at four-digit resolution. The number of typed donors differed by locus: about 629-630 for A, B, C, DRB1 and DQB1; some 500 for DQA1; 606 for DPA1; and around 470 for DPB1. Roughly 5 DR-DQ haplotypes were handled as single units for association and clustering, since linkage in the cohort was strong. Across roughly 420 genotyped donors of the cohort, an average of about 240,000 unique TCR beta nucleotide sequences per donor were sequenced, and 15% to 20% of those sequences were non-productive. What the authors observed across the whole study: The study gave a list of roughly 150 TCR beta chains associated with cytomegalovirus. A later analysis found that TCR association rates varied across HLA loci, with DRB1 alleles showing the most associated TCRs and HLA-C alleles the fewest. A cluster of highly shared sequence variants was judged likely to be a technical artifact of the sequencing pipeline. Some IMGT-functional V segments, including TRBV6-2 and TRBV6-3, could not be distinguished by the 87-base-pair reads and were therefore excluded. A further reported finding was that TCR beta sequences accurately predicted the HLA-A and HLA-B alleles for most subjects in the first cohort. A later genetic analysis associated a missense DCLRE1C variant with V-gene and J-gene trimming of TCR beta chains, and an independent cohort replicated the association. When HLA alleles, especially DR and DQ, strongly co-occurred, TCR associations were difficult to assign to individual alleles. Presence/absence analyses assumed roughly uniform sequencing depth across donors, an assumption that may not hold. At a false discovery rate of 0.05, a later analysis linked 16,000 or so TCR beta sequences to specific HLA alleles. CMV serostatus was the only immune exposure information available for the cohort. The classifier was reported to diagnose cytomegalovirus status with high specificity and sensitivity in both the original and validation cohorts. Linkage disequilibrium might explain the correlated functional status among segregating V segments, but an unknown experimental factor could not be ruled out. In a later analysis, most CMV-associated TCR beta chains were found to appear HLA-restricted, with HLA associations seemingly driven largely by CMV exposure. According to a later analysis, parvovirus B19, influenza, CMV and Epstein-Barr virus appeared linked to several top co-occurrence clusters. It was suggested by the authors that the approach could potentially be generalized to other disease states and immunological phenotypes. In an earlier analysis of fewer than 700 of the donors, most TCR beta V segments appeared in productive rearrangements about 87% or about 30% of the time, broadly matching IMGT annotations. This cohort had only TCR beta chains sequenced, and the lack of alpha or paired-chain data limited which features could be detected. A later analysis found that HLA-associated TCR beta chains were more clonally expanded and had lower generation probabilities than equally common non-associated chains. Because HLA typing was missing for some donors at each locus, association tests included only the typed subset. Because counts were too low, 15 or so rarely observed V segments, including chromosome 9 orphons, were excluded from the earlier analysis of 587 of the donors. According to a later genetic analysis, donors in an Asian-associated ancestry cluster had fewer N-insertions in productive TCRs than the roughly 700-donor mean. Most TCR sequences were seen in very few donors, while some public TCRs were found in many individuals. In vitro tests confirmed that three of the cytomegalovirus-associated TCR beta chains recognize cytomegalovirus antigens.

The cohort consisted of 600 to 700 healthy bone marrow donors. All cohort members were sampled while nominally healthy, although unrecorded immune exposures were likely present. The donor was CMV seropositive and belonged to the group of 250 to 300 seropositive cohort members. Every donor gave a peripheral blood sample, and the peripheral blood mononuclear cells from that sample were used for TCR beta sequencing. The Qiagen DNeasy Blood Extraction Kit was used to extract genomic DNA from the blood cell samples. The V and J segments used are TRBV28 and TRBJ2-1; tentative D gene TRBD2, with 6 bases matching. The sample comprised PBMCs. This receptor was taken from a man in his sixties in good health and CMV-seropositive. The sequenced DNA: TGTGCCAGCAGTTTTGGGGGGATCAATGAGCAGTTCTTC. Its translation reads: CASSFGGINEQFF. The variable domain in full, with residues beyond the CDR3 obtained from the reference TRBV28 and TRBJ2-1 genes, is DVKVTQSSRYLVKRTGEKVFLECVQDMDHENMFWYRQDPGLGLRLIYFSYDVKMKEKGDIPEGYSVSREKKERFSLILESASTNQTSMYLCASSFGGINEQFFGPGTRLTVL.